A single sample gave rise to the 11 T cell receptor beta chains below, sequenced in a study of cytomegalovirus exposure and HLA in healthy donors. In the PCR, 60 Vbeta and 13 Jbeta primers were used. Sequenced by immunoSEQ multiplex PCR; TCRdb stores in-frame clones only, minus some. The data hold about 94,000 clones, with over 60% observed a single time. The material sequenced was PBMCs. The receptors were gathered from a man between 25 and 39 years old in good health and CMV-seronegative.

The chain combines TRBV6-6 with TRBJ1-5, with no clear D. Germline CDR1 and CDR2: MNHNY and SVGAGI (reference sequence). The CDR3 length is 16 residues. V was cut by 2 bases and J by 0 bases, with 11 bases left in between. CDR3 sequence (DNA): TGTGCCAGCAGTTACAGAGTCCAGGTTAGCAATCAGCCCCAGCATTTT. Its translation is CASSYRVQVSNQPQHF.

The genes are TRBV6-6 and TRBJ2-5, with 9 bases identical to TRBD1. Trimming at V came to 7 bases and at J to 5 bases, leaving 8 bases not matched to a gene. CDR3 size: 14 residues. Germline V CDR1 and CDR2: MNHNY, SVGAGI (reference sequence). CDR3 sequence (DNA): TGTGCCAGCAAGGGGAGCGGGACAGGGGAGACCCAGTACTTC. Residues: CASKGSGTGETQYF.

This chain connects TRBV6-1 to TRBJ2-7; no clear D. Germline V gene data show CDR1 as MNHNS and CDR2 as SASEGT. V lost 2 bases to trimming and J lost 0 bases, with 5 bases between them. CDR3 length: 13 amino acids. The CDR3 region is CASSENGSYEQYF. CDR3 sequence (DNA): TGTGCCAGCAGTGAAAACGGCTCCTACGAGCAGTACTTC.

This clone appeared once. This chain uses TRBV28 with TRBJ1-5, with TRBD1 matching 8 bases. V gave up 6 bases and J gave up 0 bases; unmatched junction bases: 10. Per the germline V gene, CDR1 is MDHEN and CDR2 is SYDVKM. The CDR3 is 17 residues long. The CDR3 bases are TGTGCCAGCAGGGGGGGACAGGTCGTAGGTAGCAATCAGCCCCAGCATTTT. Residues: CASRGGQVVGSNQPQHF.

Details on this clone: Additional DNA sequences in this sample encode the identical CDR3. V and J are TRBV10-3 and TRBJ2-7, with TRBD1 matching 7 bases. Trimming removed 2 bases from V and 1 base from J; junction bases left unmatched: 2. This CDR3 has 14 amino acids. Germline loops: CDR1 ENHRY, CDR2 SYGVKD. This chain's CDR3 is CAISETTGSYEQYF. The DNA of the CDR3 is TGTGCCATCAGTGAGACGACAGGGTCCTACGAGCAGTACTTC.

The chain carries TRBV7-2 and TRBJ2-7; D unresolved. V gave up 4 bases and J gave up 6 bases, with 19 bases separating them. The CDR3 spans 15 residues. Per the germline V gene, CDR1 is SGHTA and CDR2 is FQGNSA. The CDR3 coding sequence is TGTGCCAGCAGCTCTTCAGGCCCCGGTTCATTCGAGCAGTACTTC. Residues: CASSSSGPGSFEQYF. Variable domain in full (rest from reference TRBV7-2 and TRBJ2-7): GAGVSQSPSNKVTEKGKDVELRCDPISGHTALYWYRQSLGQGLEFLIYFQGNSAPDKSGLPSDRFSAERTGGSVSTLTIQRTQQEDSAVYLCASSSSGPGSFEQYFGPGTRLTVT.

The chain couples TRBV10-2 to TRBJ2-5, with TRBD1 matching over 9 bases. CDR3 length: 12 amino acids. The germline V gene has CDR1 WSHSY and CDR2 SAAADI. The J segment lost 5 bases and the V segment lost 6 bases, leaving 1 base of the junction unmatched. The chain's CDR3 is CASRTGGETQYF. In nucleotides, the CDR3 is TGCGCCAGCAGGACAGGGGGGGAGACCCAGTACTTC.

This chain joins TRBV28 and TRBJ2-5; 9 bases line up with TRBD2. CDR3 size: 14 residues. Trimming at V came to 8 bases and at J to 5 bases, leaving 9 bases not matched to a gene. CDR1 and CDR2 (germline): MDHEN, SYDVKM. The CDR3 spells CASAGLAGRETQYF. The CDR3 DNA follows: TGTGCCAGCGCGGGGCTAGCGGGGCGCGAGACCCAGTACTTC.

The gene calls are TRBV30 and TRBJ2-3; D may be TRBD2 (6 bases). The CDR3 totals 14 residues. Trimming pared 4 bases from V and 3 bases from J, leaving 14 bases between. CDR1 is GTSNPN, CDR2 SVGIG, per germline (reference sequence). CDR3 coding DNA: TGTGCCTGGATCCCGGGACTGTCTACAGATACGCAGTATTTT. It specifies CAWIPGLSTDTQYF.

The chain combines TRBV28 with TRBJ2-3; a possible D gene is TRBD1 (6 bases). This CDR3 region has 13 residues. The germline V and J ends were trimmed by 4 bases and 4 bases, with 9 bases remaining between them. Germline CDR1 reads MDHEN; CDR2 reads SYDVKM. CDR3 nucleotide sequence: TGTGCCAGCAGTTACGGACAGCCAGATACGCAGTATTTT. Encoded protein: CASSYGQPDTQYF.

The V and J genes are TRBV12-5 and TRBJ1-5; a possible D gene is TRBD1 (5 bases). V lost 4 bases, J lost 3 bases, and 10 bases lay in between. The germline V gene has CDR1 LGHNT and CDR2 FRNRAP. This CDR3 spans 14 amino acids. This chain's CDR3 is CASGSGGDNQPQHF. The DNA for the CDR3 is TGTGCTAGTGGTTCGGGGGGGGACAATCAGCCCCAGCATTTT.